This T cell receptor beta chain is from a study of T-cell reconstitution after alpha-beta-depleted transplantation in children. Points from the study as a whole: T-cell counts and diversity at one year post-transplant came mainly from newly produced T cells.

V lost 4 bases to trimming and J lost 4 bases; unmatched junction nucleotides: 7. Germline CDR1 LGHNA, CDR2 YNFKEQ. CDR3 length: 17 residues. This clonotype was detected many times. Its antigen is currently unknown. A TCRbeta library incorporating unique molecular identifiers was prepared. From the PCR reads, TCRdb called clonotypes with MiXCR, one entry per CDR3 protein. The sample has over 200,000 distinct CDR3 sequences, approximately 10% seen once; the top ten hold approximately 30%. This rearrangement joins TRBV4-2 to TRBJ2-2; TRBD2 agrees at 12 bases. Source: PBMCs, taken before TCRalphabeta/CD19-depleted stem cell transplant. The clonotype comes from a child less than two years old with acute myeloid leukemia, due to receive a stem cell transplant. The CDR3 region is CASSPTGTSGFTGELFF. CDR3 coding DNA: TGTGCCAGCAGCCCTACTGGGACTAGCGGGTTCACCGGGGAGCTGTTTTTT.